The sequence of this T cell receptor (beta chain) was determined in a study of OX40 agonist ivuxolimab in advanced cancers. The data were produced by immunoSEQ multiplex PCR, yet TCRdb's version contains in-frame clones alone and is incomplete. Of around 70,000 clones detected, roughly 85% appear once; the ten largest clones hold about 4.1%. Germline CDR1 reads DFQATT; CDR2 reads SNEGSKA (reference sequence). The CDR3 loop spans 11 amino acids. V lost 7 bases and J 4 bases, leaving 8 bases between the germline ends. The TCR originated in an adult with an advanced solid tumor such as melanoma, head and neck, liver or kidney cancer. Sample: CD4+ or CD8+ T cells sorted from blood, taken in a trial of the OX40 agonist ivuxolimab. The chain employs TRBV20-1 and TRBJ2-1; D is uncertain. CDR3 in amino acids: CSVGFYNEQFF. CDR3 nucleotide sequence: TGCAGTGTGGGATTTTACAATGAGCAGTTCTTC.